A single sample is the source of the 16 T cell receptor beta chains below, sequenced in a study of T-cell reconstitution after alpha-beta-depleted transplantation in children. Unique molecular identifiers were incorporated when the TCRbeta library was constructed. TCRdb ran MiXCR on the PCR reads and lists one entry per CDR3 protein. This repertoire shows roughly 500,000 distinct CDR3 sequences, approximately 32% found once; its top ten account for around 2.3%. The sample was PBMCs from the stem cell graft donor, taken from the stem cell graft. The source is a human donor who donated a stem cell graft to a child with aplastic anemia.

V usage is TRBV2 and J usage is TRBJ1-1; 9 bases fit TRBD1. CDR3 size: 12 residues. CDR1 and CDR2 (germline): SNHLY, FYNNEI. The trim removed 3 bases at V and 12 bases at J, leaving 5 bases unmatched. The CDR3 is CASSDQDRGTFF. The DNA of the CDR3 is TGTGCCAGCAGTGACCAAGACAGGGGGACTTTCTTT.

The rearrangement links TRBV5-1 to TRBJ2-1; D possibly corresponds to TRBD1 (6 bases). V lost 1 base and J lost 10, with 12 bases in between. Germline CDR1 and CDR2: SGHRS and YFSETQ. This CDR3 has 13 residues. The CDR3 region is CASSLRGSREQFF. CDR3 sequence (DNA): TGCGCCAGCAGCTTGAGGGGGTCACGCGAGCAGTTCTTC.

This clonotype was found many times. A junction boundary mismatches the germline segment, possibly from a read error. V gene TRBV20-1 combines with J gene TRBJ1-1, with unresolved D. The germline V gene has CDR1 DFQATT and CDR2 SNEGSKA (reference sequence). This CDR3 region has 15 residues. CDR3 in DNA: TGCAGTGCTGGAGATATGGCGCAGTTTAACACTGAAGCTTTCTTT. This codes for CSAGDMAQFNTEAFF.

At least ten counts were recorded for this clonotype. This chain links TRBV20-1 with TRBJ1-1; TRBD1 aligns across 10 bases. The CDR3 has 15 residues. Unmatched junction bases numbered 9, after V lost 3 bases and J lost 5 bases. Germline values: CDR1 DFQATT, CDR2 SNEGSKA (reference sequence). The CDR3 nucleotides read TGCAGTGCTAGGGAGACAGGGGGCGGACGGACTGAAGCTTTCTTT. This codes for CSARETGGGRTEAFF.

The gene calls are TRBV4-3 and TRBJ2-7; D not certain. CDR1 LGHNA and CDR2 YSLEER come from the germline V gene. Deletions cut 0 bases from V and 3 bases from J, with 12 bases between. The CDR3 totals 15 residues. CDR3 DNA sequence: TGCGCCAGCAGCCAAGACAGGAGCTTCGACTACGAGCAGTACTTC. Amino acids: CASSQDRSFDYEQYF.

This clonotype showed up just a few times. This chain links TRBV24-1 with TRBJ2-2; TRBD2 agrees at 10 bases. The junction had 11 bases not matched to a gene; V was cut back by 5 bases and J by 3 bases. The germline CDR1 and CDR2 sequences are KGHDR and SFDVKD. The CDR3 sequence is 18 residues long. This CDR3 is CATSVGPLAGVYTGELFF. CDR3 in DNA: TGTGCCACCAGTGTCGGACCCCTAGCGGGAGTTTACACCGGGGAGCTGTTTTTT.

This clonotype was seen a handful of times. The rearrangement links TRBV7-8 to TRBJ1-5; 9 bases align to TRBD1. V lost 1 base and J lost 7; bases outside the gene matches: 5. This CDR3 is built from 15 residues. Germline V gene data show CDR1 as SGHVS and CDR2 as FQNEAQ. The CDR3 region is CASSLVQGAGQPQHF. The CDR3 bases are TGTGCCAGCAGCTTAGTACAGGGGGCGGGGCAGCCCCAGCATTTT.

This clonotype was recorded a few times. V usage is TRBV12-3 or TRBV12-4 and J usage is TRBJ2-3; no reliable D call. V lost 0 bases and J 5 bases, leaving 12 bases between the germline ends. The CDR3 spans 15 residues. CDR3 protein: CASSLAYASGDTQYF. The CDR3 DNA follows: TGTGCCAGCAGTTTAGCCTACGCATCGGGAGATACGCAGTATTTT.

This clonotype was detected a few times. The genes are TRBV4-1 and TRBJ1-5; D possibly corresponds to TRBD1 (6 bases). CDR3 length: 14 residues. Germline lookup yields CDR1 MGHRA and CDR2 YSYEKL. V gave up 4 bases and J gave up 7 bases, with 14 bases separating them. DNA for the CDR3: TGCGCCAGCAGCCGGTCTGAAGGGGGGCAGCCCCAGCATTTT. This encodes CASSRSEGGQPQHF.

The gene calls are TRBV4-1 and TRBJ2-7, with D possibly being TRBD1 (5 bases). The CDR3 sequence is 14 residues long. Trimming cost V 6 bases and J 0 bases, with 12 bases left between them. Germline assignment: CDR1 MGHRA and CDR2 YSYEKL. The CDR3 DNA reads TGCGCCAGCAGAGCCAGGGCCGACTCCTACGAGCAGTACGTC. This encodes CASRARADSYEQYV.

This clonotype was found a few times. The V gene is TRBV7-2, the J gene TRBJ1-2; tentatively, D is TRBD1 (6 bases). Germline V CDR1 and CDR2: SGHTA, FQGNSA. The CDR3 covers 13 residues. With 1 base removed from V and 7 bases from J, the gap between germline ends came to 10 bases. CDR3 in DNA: TGTGCCAGCAGCTTAGAGGGGGGATCTGGCTACACCTTC. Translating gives CASSLEGGSGYTF.

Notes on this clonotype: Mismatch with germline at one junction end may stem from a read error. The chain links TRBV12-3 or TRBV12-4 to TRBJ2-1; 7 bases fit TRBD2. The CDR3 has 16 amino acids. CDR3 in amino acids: CASNLRGGSSYNKQFF. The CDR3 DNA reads TGTGCCAGCAACCTGAGGGGCGGGAGCTCCTACAATAAGCAGTTCTTC.

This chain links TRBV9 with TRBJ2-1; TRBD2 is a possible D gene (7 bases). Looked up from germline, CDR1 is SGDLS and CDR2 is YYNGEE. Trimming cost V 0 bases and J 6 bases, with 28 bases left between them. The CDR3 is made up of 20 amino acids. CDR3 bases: TGTGCCAGCAGCGTAGGGTCTTTTTTTGCGAGAGGGGGAGGGCCCAATGAGCAGTTCTTC. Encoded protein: CASSVGSFFARGGGPNEQFF.

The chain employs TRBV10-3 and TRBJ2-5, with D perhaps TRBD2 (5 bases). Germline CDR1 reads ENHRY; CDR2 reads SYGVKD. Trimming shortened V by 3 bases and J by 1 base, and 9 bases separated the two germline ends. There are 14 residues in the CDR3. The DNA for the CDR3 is TGTGCCATCAGTGAAGGGAGTTCCCAAGAGACCCAGTACTTC. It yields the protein CAISEGSSQETQYF.

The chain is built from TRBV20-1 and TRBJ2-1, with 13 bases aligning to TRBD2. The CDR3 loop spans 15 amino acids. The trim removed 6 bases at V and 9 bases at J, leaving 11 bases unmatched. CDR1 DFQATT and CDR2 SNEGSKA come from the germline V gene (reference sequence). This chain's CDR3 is CSAGTSGMGVGEQFF. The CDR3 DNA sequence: TGCAGTGCCGGGACTAGCGGGATGGGGGTTGGTGAGCAGTTCTTC.

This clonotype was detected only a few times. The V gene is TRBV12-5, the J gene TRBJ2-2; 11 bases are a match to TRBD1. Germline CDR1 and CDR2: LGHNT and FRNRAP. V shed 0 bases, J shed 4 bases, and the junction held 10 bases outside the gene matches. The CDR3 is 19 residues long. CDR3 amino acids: CASGLVRDGDRGTTGELFF. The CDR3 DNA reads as TGTGCTAGTGGTTTGGTACGGGACGGGGACAGGGGGACCACCGGGGAGCTGTTTTTT.